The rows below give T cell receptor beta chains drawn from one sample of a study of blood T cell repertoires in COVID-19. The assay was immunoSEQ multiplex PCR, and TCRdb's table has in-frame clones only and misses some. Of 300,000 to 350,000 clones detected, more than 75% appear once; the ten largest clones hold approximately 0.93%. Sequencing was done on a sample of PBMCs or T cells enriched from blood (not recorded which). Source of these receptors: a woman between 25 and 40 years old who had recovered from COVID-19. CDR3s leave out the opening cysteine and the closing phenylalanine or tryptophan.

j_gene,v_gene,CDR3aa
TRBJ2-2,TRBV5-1,ASSLGQARPGELF
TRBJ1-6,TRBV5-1,ASSSVIGGTNSPLH
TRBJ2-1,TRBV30,AWKTSGGAFEQF
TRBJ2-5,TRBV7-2,ASSLNQRGGPAHETQY
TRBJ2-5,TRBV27,ASKIGTRLQETQY
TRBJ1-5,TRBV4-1,ASSQEPGQVNQPQH
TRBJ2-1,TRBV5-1,ATRLLAGAYYNEQF
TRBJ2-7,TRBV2,ASSGQGTYEQY
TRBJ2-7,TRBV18,ASSPEAYEQY
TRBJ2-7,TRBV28,ASSSAGTSSYEQY
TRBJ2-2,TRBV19,ASSIGTGGTGELF
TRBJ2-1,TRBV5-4,ASSLRREWF
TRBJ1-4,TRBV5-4,ASSGDRGDTTNEKLF